The 8 T cell receptor beta chains in this list originate from one sample, sequenced in a study of blood T cell repertoires in COVID-19. Using immunoSEQ multiplex PCR, the repertoire was profiled, and TCRdb retains in-frame clones only, with some absent. This table holds some 30,000 clones, around 90% found once. The specimen was peripheral blood. Every receptor here comes from a man in his fifties with active COVID-19.

The chain couples TRBV6-6 to TRBJ1-5; a weak D match, TRBD1 (5 bases). There are 16 residues in the CDR3. Germline assignment: CDR1 MNHNY and CDR2 SVGAGI (reference sequence). The V end was cut by 2 bases, the J end by 0 bases, with 11 bases between. DNA for the CDR3: TGTGCCAGCAGTTACAAGGGGACTTATAGCAATCAGCCCCAGCATTTT. Its protein is CASSYKGTYSNQPQHF.

A single count supports this clone. The chain is built from TRBV5-5 and TRBJ2-5; D is possibly TRBD2 (7 bases). The CDR3 length is 17 residues. V lost 1 base and J 5 bases, leaving 21 bases between the germline ends. The germline V gene has CDR1 SGHKS and CDR2 YYEKEE (reference sequence). The CDR3 DNA is TGTGCCAGCAGCTTGCGGGGGGACAATAGGGGAGGGGAGACCCAGTACTTC. It encodes CASSLRGDNRGGETQYF.

The chain links TRBV11-3 to TRBJ2-5; 14 bases line up with TRBD2. CDR1 is SGHNT and CDR2 is YENEEA in the germline V gene. The junction had 3 bases not matched to a gene; V was cut back by 2 bases and J by 4 bases. The CDR3 is 16 residues long. This chain's CDR3 is CASSLMTSGGGETQYF. CDR3 coding DNA: TGTGCCAGCAGCTTAATGACTAGCGGGGGGGGAGAGACCCAGTACTTC.

V is TRBV18 and J is TRBJ2-6; TRBD1 matches 7 bases. This CDR3 has 17 residues. Looked up from germline, CDR1 is KGHSH and CDR2 is LQKENI. V trimming: 10 bases; J trimming: 4 bases; junction bases outside the gene matches: 16. The CDR3 here is CATSRGQASGGANVLTF. The CDR3 DNA follows: TGTGCCACCTCCCGTGGACAGGCCTCGGGGGGGGCCAACGTCCTGACTTTC.

V and J are TRBV6-5 and TRBJ2-7; maybe TRBD1 (6 bases). Germline CDR1 reads MNHEY; CDR2 reads SVGAGI. This CDR3 region has 13 residues. V dropped 2 bases and J dropped 1 base, with 6 bases sitting between them. Here the CDR3 DNA reads TGTGCCAGCAGTTACACAGGGTCCTACGAGCAGTACTTC. It encodes CASSYTGSYEQYF.

The V call is TRBV27, the J call TRBJ2-3; a possible D gene is TRBD2 (6 bases). CDR3 length: 16 residues. Trimming removed 6 bases at V and 3 bases at J, with 19 bases between. Germline V gene lookup returns CDR1 MNHEY and CDR2 SMNVEV (reference sequence). The CDR3 sequence is CASSPYRRGTTDTQYF. CDR3 in DNA: TGTGCCAGCAGCCCCTACAGGCGGGGTACGACAGATACGCAGTATTTT.

J is TRBJ2-3 and V is TRBV7-9, with D possibly matching TRBD2 (6 bases). In germline, CDR1 is SEHNR, CDR2 FQNEAQ (reference sequence). This CDR3 is 16 amino acids long. Trimming removed 0 bases from V and 0 bases from J, with 10 bases in between. CDR3 region: CASSLALATSTDTQYF. The DNA for the CDR3 is TGTGCCAGCAGCTTAGCTCTAGCGACTAGCACAGATACGCAGTATTTT.

The chain joins TRBV11-2 to TRBJ1-3; 8 nucleotides line up with TRBD1. J lost 4 bases, V lost 1 base, and 6 bases had no gene match. The CDR3 has 16 residues. The germline V gene encodes CDR1 SGHAT and CDR2 FQNNGV. DNA of the CDR3: TGTGCCAGCAGCTTAGGAGACAGGGGTTCGGGAAACACCATATATTTT. Translation: CASSLGDRGSGNTIYF.